This TCR beta chain is drawn from a study of T cell responses to AZD1222 COVID-19 vaccine. General observations from the study: Clonal diversity may have been underestimated in mostly white British donors. The CD4 TCRs associated with vaccination extended across spike and predominated at 160-218 and 743-854. AZD1222 recipients seropositive at baseline numbered only five to seven.

This clone was found once. No antigen is known for it. The protocol was immunoSEQ multiplex PCR, while the TCRdb copy is restricted to in-frame clones and leaves out a portion. The profile shows around 120,000 clones, under 90% of them singletons. Per germline, CDR1 SGHKS and CDR2 YYEKEE (reference sequence). The V and J ends lost 3 bases and 2 bases, in that order; junction bases with no gene match: 6. This CDR3 has 16 residues. The chain links TRBV5-5 to TRBJ2-3; TRBD2 agrees at 10 bases. The sequencing here drew on peripheral blood, taken on day 0 of AZD1222 vaccination. The clonotype comes from an adult in good health. The CDR3 nucleotides read TGTGCCAGCAGCTCCCCGGGACTAGCGACCACAGATACGCAGTATTTT. Its translation: CASSSPGLATTDTQYF.